This T cell receptor beta chain was found in a study of early T cells in non-severe SARS-CoV-2 infection. Study-wide context: Sequencing of bulk RNA from unsorted whole blood was done, without chain pairing. Overall study findings and caveats: VDJdb matching skewed toward anti-spike CD8 responses, missing private and CD4 specificities.

This clonotype was seen a handful of times. Its specificity is unknown. Attachment of unique molecular identifiers to individual cDNA molecules was performed. TCRdb used MiXCR to reprocess the 5' RACE reads, holding one entry per CDR3 protein. The sample comprises 64,000 or so distinct CDR3 sequences, roughly 12% of which are singletons, and about 2.7% rests with the top ten. The CDR3 runs 13 residues. Trimming removed 1 base at V and 4 bases at J, with 8 bases between. Germline V lookup: CDR1 SNHLY, CDR2 FYNNEI. This sequence joins TRBV2 and TRBJ2-7; no clear D gene. This sequence originates from an adult who was a healthcare worker with PCR-confirmed SARS-CoV-2 infection or an uninfected control (not recorded which). Sequencing used whole blood, obtained at baseline. CDR3 region: CASSEGAVYEQYF. Written as DNA, the CDR3 is TGTGCCAGCAGTGAAGGGGCAGTTTACGAGCAGTACTTC.